This T cell receptor (beta chain) was sequenced for a study of cytomegalovirus exposure and HLA in healthy donors. Among the 120 or so subjects of the validation cohort, separate from the roughly 700-subject first cohort, were the donors. To note about this clone: Its target is unknown.

General observations from the study: Reports described diagnosis of cytomegalovirus status by the classifier as highly specific and sensitive. The TCR clusters that emerged in the first cohort tended, a later analysis found, to co-occur in the 120 or so validation repertoires. Most TCR sequences proved rare, with some public TCRs found in many donors.

TCRdb keeps only in-frame clones here, not all; method: immunoSEQ multiplex PCR. This sample has approximately 140,000 clones, with 85% to 90% found just once. The sample taken for sequencing was PBMCs. The sequence was obtained from a man between 18 and 29 years old in good health and CMV-seronegative.

The CDR3 DNA sequence: TGCAGTGCTAGAAACAGGGAAAAACTGTTTTTT. Its translation: CSARNREKLFF. The V call is TRBV20-1, the J call TRBJ1-4; maybe TRBD1 (5 bases). V lost 2 bases to trimming and J lost 8 bases, with 6 bases between them. CDR3 size: 11 residues. CDR1 is DFQATT and CDR2 is SNEGSKA in the germline V gene (reference sequence).